These 4 T cell receptor beta chains originate from one sample sequenced in a study of PD-L1 blockade in urothelial cancer. Libraries were prepared by immunoSEQ multiplex PCR; TCRdb keeps only in-frame clonotypes and omits some of them. The repertoire consists of 65,000 to 80,000 clones, with approximately 87% occurring once and the leading ten covering around 4.8%. Time point specified: pretreatment peripheral blood. Specimen: PBMCs, collected around atezolizumab (anti-PD-L1) treatment. The source is a man between 65 and 85 years old with urothelial cancer.

The chain links TRBV5-4 to TRBJ1-1; the match to TRBD1 covers 7 bases. Trimming cost V 0 bases and J 3 bases; bases outside gene matches: 5. CDR1 SGHNT and CDR2 YYREEE come from the germline V gene (reference sequence). The CDR3 is 15 amino acids. The CDR3 spells CASSLVPTGYTEAFF. The CDR3 coding sequence is TGTGCCAGCAGCTTGGTTCCGACAGGGTACACTGAAGCTTTCTTT. The full variable domain, completed using reference TRBV5-4 and TRBJ1-1, is ETGVTQSPTHLIKTRGQQVTLRCSSQSGHNTVSWYQQALGQGPQFIFQYYREEENGRGNFPPRFSGLQFPNYSSELNVNALELDDSALYLCASSLVPTGYTEAFFGQGTRLTVV.

This chain links TRBV9 with TRBJ2-1; 8 nucleotides agree with TRBD1. The CDR3 covers 22 residues. Looked up from germline, CDR1 is SGDLS and CDR2 is YYNGEE. Trimming at V came to 2 bases and at J to 1 base, leaving 23 bases not matched to a gene. The CDR3, as DNA: TGTGCCAGCAGCGTGGGGCCCGGAACTGGACAGGGTTCCCTCAGGTCCTACAATGAGCAGTTCTTC. Its protein is CASSVGPGTGQGSLRSYNEQFF.

The rearrangement links TRBV5-4 to TRBJ2-5; the D gene is possibly TRBD2 (5 bases). V lost 0 bases and J 2 bases, leaving 8 bases between the germline ends. This CDR3 region has 14 residues. Germline assignment: CDR1 SGHNT and CDR2 YYREEE (reference sequence). This CDR3 reads CASSLVTRQETQYF. The CDR3, as DNA: TGTGCCAGCAGCTTGGTTACTAGGCAAGAGACCCAGTACTTC.

The sample holds a few counts of this clone. This chain uses TRBV18 with TRBJ2-7; weak D call: TRBD2 (5 bases). V lost 2 bases and J lost 2, with 10 bases in between. Germline V CDR1 and CDR2: KGHSH, LQKENI. The CDR3 has 14 residues. The CDR3 loop reads CASSPGRGTYEQYF. The CDR3 DNA sequence: TGTGCCAGCTCACCAGGCCGGGGTACCTACGAGCAGTACTTC.